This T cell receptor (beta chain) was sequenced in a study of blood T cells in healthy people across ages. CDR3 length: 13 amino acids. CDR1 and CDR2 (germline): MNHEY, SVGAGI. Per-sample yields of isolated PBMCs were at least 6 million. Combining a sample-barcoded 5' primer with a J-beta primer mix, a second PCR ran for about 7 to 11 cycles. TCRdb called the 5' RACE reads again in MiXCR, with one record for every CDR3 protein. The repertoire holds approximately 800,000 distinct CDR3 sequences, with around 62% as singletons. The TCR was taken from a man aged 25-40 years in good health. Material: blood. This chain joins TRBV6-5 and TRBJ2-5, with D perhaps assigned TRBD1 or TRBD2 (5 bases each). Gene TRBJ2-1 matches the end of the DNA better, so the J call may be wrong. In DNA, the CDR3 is TGTGCCAGCAGTGCCCGGCAGGGAGAGACCCAGTTCTTC. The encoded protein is CASSARQGETQFF.